The 14 T cell receptor beta chains below come from one sample, sequenced in a study of identifying expanded T cells in peripheral blood. Assay used: immunoSEQ multiplex PCR; TCRdb lists only in-frame clones, some missing. The data show tens of thousands of clones, roughly 90% seen once. Material: blood. The receptors shown here come from a person between 18 and 69 years old in good health.

V is TRBV5-1 and J is TRBJ2-1; 7 bases are shared with TRBD1. The germline V gene encodes CDR1 SGHRS and CDR2 YFSETQ. The V gene end was trimmed by 2 bases and the J gene end by 0 bases; junction bases not matched to a gene: 20. This CDR3 region has 21 residues. CDR3 bases: TGCGCCAGCAGCTTTAGTACATGGGACAGTCCTACTCTAAGCTCCTACAATGAGCAGTTCTTC. Its translation is CASSFSTWDSPTLSSYNEQFF.

In this sample, this clone turned up once. As DNA, the CDR3 is TGTGCCAGCAGCGTAGACAGGGTAAACACCGGGGAGCTGTTTTTT. Its protein is CASSVDRVNTGELFF. The V and J genes are TRBV9 and TRBJ2-2, with D maybe TRBD1 (6 bases). The CDR3 is made up of 15 amino acids. Trimming took off 0 bases at V and 2 bases at J, with 8 bases between the two ends. Germline V CDR1 and CDR2: SGDLS, YYNGEE.

The chain carries TRBV7-2 and TRBJ1-1; tentative D call: TRBD1 (6 bases). Trimming stripped 7 bases from V and 5 bases from J, with 17 bases between. The germline V gene has CDR1 SGHTA and CDR2 FQGNSA. CDR3 length equals 14 residues. Here the CDR3 reads CASTGGGAKTEAFF. In nucleotides, the CDR3 is TGTGCCAGCACCGGAGGGGGTGCAAAGACTGAAGCTTTCTTT.

The chain uses TRBV19 and TRBJ2-2, with 7 positions matching TRBD1. CDR1 LNHDA and CDR2 SQIVND come from the germline V gene (reference sequence). The CDR3 length is 14 residues. J was trimmed by 5 bases and V by 7 bases; bases with no gene match: 7. The CDR3 region has the DNA TGTGCCAGTATACCGACAGGGATAACCGGGGAGCTGTTTTTT. Translation gives CASIPTGITGELFF.

CDR3 nucleotide sequence: TGTGCCAGCAGCTTAAGAGCGGGAGGAGCCAATGAGCAGTTCTTC. Translated, it gives CASSLRAGGANEQFF. V usage is TRBV7-3 and J usage is TRBJ2-1; 9 bases map to TRBD2. Looked up from germline, CDR1 is SGHTA and CDR2 is FQGTGA. Germline trimming cut 1 base from V and 6 bases from J; bases unmatched to any gene: 4. The CDR3 contains 15 residues.

The chain recombines TRBV5-6 with TRBJ2-7, with 10 bases aligning to TRBD1. The CDR3 runs 14 residues. With V trimmed by 3 bases and J by 2 bases, 2 bases remained unmatched. In germline, CDR1 is SGHDT, CDR2 YYEEEE. The CDR3 nucleotides are TGTGCCAGCAGCTGGGGACAGGGGCCCTACGAGCAGTACTTC. This codes for CASSWGQGPYEQYF.

The chain links TRBV7-9 to TRBJ2-7, with 8 positions matching TRBD1. Trimming cost V 1 base and J 1 base; bases outside gene matches: 12. The CDR3 loop spans 18 amino acids. In germline, CDR1 is SEHNR, CDR2 FQNEAQ (reference sequence). CDR3 sequence reads: CASSLVAGWDRHSYEQYF. The CDR3 DNA follows: TGTGCCAGCAGCTTAGTTGCTGGCTGGGACAGGCATTCCTACGAGCAGTACTTC. The variable domain in full, completed from reference TRBV7-9 and TRBJ2-7, reads DTGVSQNPRHKITKRGQNVTFRCDPISEHNRLYWYRQTLGQGPEFLTYFQNEAQLEKSRLLSDRFSAERPKGSFSTLEIQRTEQGDSAMYLCASSLVAGWDRHSYEQYFGPGTRLTVT.

V usage is TRBV5-1 and J usage is TRBJ2-2; 8 bases agree with TRBD1. This CDR3 is 15 amino acids long. With 5 bases clipped from V and 1 base from J, the junction kept 4 bases outside the gene matches. Germline V gene data show CDR1 as SGHRS and CDR2 as YFSETQ. Written as DNA, the CDR3 is TGCGCCAGCAGTCCCGGGACAGGGAACACCGGGGAGCTGTTTTTT. It translates to CASSPGTGNTGELFF.

This clone was detected once. The CDR3: CASSPGGTDTQYF. The DNA for the CDR3 is TGTGCCAGCAGCCCGGGAGGCACAGATACGCAGTATTTT. This sequence joins TRBV14 and TRBJ2-3; weak D call: TRBD2 (6 bases). V gave up 4 bases and J gave up 1 base, with 6 bases separating them. The CDR3 has 13 amino acids. CDR1 and CDR2 from the germline V gene are SGHDN and FVKESK.

This chain links TRBV7-2 with TRBJ1-2; TRBD1 matches 7 bases. CDR1 and CDR2 (germline): SGHTA, FQGNSA. The CDR3 loop spans 13 amino acids. With V trimmed by 5 bases and J by 7 bases, 7 bases remained unmatched. The DNA for the CDR3 is TGTGCCAGCAGCCAGGGGGGGGTACGTGGCTACACCTTC. Protein product: CASSQGGVRGYTF.

The V and J genes are TRBV9 and TRBJ2-2; D uncertain. This CDR3 contains 14 residues. V was trimmed by 3 bases and J by 0 bases, leaving 6 bases between them. The germline V gene encodes CDR1 SGDLS and CDR2 YYNGEE. CDR3 in amino acids: CASSENPNTGELFF. CDR3 sequence (DNA): TGTGCCAGCAGCGAGAATCCGAACACCGGGGAGCTGTTTTTT. Supplemented by reference TRBV9 and TRBJ2-2, the full variable domain reads DSGVTQTPKHLITATGQRVTLRCSPRSGDLSVYWYQQSLDQGLQFLIQYYNGEERAKGNILERFSAQQFPDLHSELNLSSLELGDSALYFCASSENPNTGELFFGEGSRLTVL.

The chain employs TRBV12-5 and TRBJ1-1, with TRBD1 as a possible D gene (5 bases). Deletions cut 4 bases from V and 4 bases from J, with 13 bases between. CDR3 length: 14 amino acids. Germline values: CDR1 LGHNT, CDR2 FRNRAP. CDR3 in DNA: TGTGCTAGTGGTTCCCCGGGGGGGATCACTGAAGCTTTCTTT. Its translation: CASGSPGGITEAFF.

J is TRBJ1-2 and V is TRBV19; D uncertain. V lost 1 base, J lost 4 bases, and 7 bases lay in between. Germline loops: CDR1 LNHDA, CDR2 SQIVND (reference sequence). The CDR3 runs 13 residues. In DNA, the CDR3 is TGTGCCAGTAGTATAGGACGGAGCTATGGCTACACCTTC. This translates into CASSIGRSYGYTF.

This rearrangement joins TRBV28 to TRBJ1-2; D is ambiguous. CDR3 size: 14 residues. V was trimmed by 8 bases and J by 2 bases, leaving 15 bases between them. Germline V CDR1 and CDR2: MDHEN, SYDVKM. The CDR3 is CASQRPGFNYGYTF. The CDR3 bases are TGTGCCAGCCAAAGACCCGGGTTCAACTATGGCTACACCTTC.